The entry that follows covers one T cell receptor beta chain sequence. Assay: immunoSEQ multiplex PCR; the TCRdb copy retains only in-frame clones and omits some. Here the sample spans about 12,000 clones, roughly 90% being singletons. These data originate in a study of control samples from healthy donors and cancer patients. The CDR3 extends over 13 amino acids. V lost 6 bases and J lost 5; bases outside the gene matches: 3. Germline V gives CDR1 SEHNR, CDR2 FQNEAQ (reference sequence). This clonotype was obtained from a male donor with melanoma. Specimen: formalin-fixed, paraffin-embedded tissue. The chain links TRBV7-9 to TRBJ2-2, with 7 bases fitting TRBD1. CDR3 coding DNA: TGTGCCAGCAGGCCGACAGGGACCGGGGAGCTGTTTTTT. Translation gives CASRPTGTGELFF.